This TCR beta chain came from a study of blood T cell repertoires in COVID-19. Whole-study context: Some COVID-19 samples were acute and others convalescent; all came from the United States, Italy and Spain.

Per the original methods: Using reference gene primer amplification, nucleated cell counts were estimated. TCRdb keeps only in-frame clones here, not all; method: immunoSEQ multiplex PCR. Clone size and the V and J calls come from that table; the DNA yielded D and trimming. The sample shows about 180,000 clones, about 88% of them seen only once. Germline assignment: CDR1 LNHDA and CDR2 SQIVND (reference sequence). The V gene end was trimmed by 5 bases and the J gene end by 4 bases; junction bases not matched to a gene: 14. This CDR3 contains 18 residues. The rearrangement uses TRBV19 and TRBJ2-5; TRBD2 matches at 12 bases. Source material: PBMCs or T cells enriched from blood (not recorded which). The clonotype was recovered from a human donor with acute COVID-19. The donor label of this sample is uncertain. CDR3 sequence reads: CASSLLAGGPVSLETQYF. For the CDR3, the DNA is TGTGCCAGTAGTTTGCTAGCGGGGGGGCCAGTTTCACTAGAGACCCAGTACTTC.